The present T cell receptor (beta chain) was sequenced within a study of CD4 T cells in relation to SARS-CoV-2 and coronaviruses. Study information: ViraFEST: roughly 9-day antigen culture of PBMCs, then TCR beta CDR3 sequencing.

Germline values: CDR1 LNHDA, CDR2 SQIVND (reference sequence). CDR3 size: 13 residues. V lost 2 bases, J lost 7 bases, and 6 bases lay in between. Findings and limits, study-wide: Each donor contributed either pre-pandemic or post-infection samples, not both.

Profiled with immunoSEQ multiplex PCR; TCRdb holds only in-frame clones, not every one. Among 18,000 or so clones listed, roughly 81% were seen once. Comment on this clone: Antigen specificity is unknown.

Unexposed donor CD4+ T cells date from about 2010-2018, before the COVID-19 pandemic. The cells were cultured for around ten days before CD4+ T cells were isolated. Unexposed-donor CD4+ T cells were probed with SARS-CoV-2 S/N and four cold-coronavirus spikes, cells permitting. The chain joins TRBV19 to TRBJ1-6, with D maybe TRBD1 (6 bases). The origin of this receptor is a human donor in good health. The sequenced sample was CD4+ T cells from PBMCs, cultured in vitro. The CDR3 region has the DNA TGTGCCAGTAGTATAAGGGGGAATTCACCCCTCCACTTT. Translated, it gives CASSIRGNSPLHF.